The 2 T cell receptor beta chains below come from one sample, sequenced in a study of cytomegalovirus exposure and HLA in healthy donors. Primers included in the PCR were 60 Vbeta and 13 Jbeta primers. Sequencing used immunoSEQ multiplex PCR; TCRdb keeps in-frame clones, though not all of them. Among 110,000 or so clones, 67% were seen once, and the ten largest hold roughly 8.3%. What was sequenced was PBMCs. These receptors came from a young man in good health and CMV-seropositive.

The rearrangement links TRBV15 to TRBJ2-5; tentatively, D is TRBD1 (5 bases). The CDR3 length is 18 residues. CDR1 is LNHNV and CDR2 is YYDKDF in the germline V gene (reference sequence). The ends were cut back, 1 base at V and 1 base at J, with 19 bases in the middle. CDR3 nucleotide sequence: TGTGCCACCAGCAGAGTGTTTTTAAGGAGACAGACCCAAGAGACCCAGTACTTC. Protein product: CATSRVFLRRQTQETQYF.

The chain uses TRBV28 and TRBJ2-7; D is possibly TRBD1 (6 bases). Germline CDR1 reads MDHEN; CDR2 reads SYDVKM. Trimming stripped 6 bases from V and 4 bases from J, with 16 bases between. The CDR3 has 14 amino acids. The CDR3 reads CASSGTITPYEQYF. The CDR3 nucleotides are TGTGCCAGCAGCGGGACAATTACCCCTTACGAGCAGTACTTC.